Presented here are 23 T cell receptor beta chains from one specimen sequenced in a study of T cells after yellow fever vaccination. TCRdb analysed the 5' RACE reads with MiXCR anew, one entry per CDR3 protein. The repertoire holds 550,000 to 750,000 distinct CDR3 sequences, with 13% as singletons. Specimen: PBMCs, collected on the day of the yellow fever booster vaccination. Receptor source: a man aged 25 to 45 who received the YFV17D yellow fever vaccine.

The table lists this clonotype with a few counts. The chain links TRBV5-8 to TRBJ2-4, with D perhaps TRBD2 (5 bases). The CDR3 has 17 residues. Germline assignment: CDR1 SGHTS and CDR2 YDEGEE. V lost 4 bases and J 0 bases, leaving 17 bases between the germline ends. The CDR3 here is CASSLLLGEIAKNIQYF. The CDR3 nucleotides are TGTGCCAGCAGCCTTCTACTTGGGGAGATAGCCAAAAACATTCAGTACTTC.

This clonotype was seen only a few times. The rearrangement links TRBV6-2 or TRBV6-3 to TRBJ2-1, with unresolved D. CDR1 MNHEY and CDR2 SVGEGT come from the germline V gene. This CDR3 has 15 residues. Between the trimmed V and J ends, which lost 5 bases and 6 bases, there was a span of 17 bases. CDR3 in DNA: TGTGCCAGCAGTCACCGCACTCGCCCAGTCAATGAGCAGTTCTTC. This translates into CASSHRTRPVNEQFF.

CDR3 residues: CASSIAPAVAKNIQYF. CDR3 coding DNA: TGTGCCAGTAGTATTGCCCCGGCGGTAGCCAAAAACATTCAGTACTTC. This rearrangement joins TRBV19 to TRBJ2-4; D is uncertain. In germline, CDR1 is LNHDA, CDR2 SQIVND (reference sequence). The CDR3 is 16 amino acids. V was shortened by 3 bases and J by 0 bases, with 12 bases between the two germline ends.

The chain has TRBV6-2 or TRBV6-3 and TRBJ2-1, with D perhaps matching TRBD2 (6 bases). Germline V CDR1 and CDR2: MNHEY, SVGEGT. The germline V and J ends were trimmed by 0 bases and 6 bases, with 12 bases remaining between them. The CDR3 loop spans 15 amino acids. CDR3 in amino acids: CASSYSRDFFNEQFF. The CDR3, as DNA: TGTGCCAGCAGTTACTCGAGGGACTTTTTCAATGAGCAGTTCTTC.

This clonotype has a handful of counts. V gene TRBV5-4 combines with J gene TRBJ1-6; no clear D gene. With 0 bases removed from V and 6 bases from J, the gap between germline ends came to 13 bases. Germline CDR1 and CDR2: SGHNT and YYREEE (reference sequence). The CDR3 length is 16 residues. CDR3 nucleotide sequence: TGTGCCAGCAGCTTGGCTGGTCTGAAGGTTAATTCACCCCTCCACTTT. The encoded protein is CASSLAGLKVNSPLHF.

A few counts support this clonotype. This rearrangement joins TRBV15 to TRBJ2-6, with D perhaps TRBD2 (6 bases). With 5 bases removed from V and 3 bases from J, the gap between germline ends came to 17 bases. The germline gives CDR1 LNHNV, CDR2 YYDKDF (reference sequence). This CDR3 has 17 amino acids. The CDR3 is CATSGALWEVGANVLTF. CDR3 in DNA: TGTGCCACCAGCGGCGCCTTGTGGGAGGTTGGGGCCAACGTCCTGACTTTC.

This sequence joins TRBV7-9 and TRBJ2-1, with D possibly TRBD2 on 6 matching bases. Germline V gene lookup returns CDR1 SEHNR and CDR2 FQNEAQ (reference sequence). This CDR3 is built from 10 residues. V lost 10 bases and J lost 14, with 15 bases in between. This CDR3 is CATTRTTEFF. The CDR3 DNA follows: TGTGCCACCACTAGGACTACTGAGTTCTTC.

V and J are TRBV20-1 and TRBJ2-3; D uncertain. This CDR3 region has 15 residues. Trimming pared 3 bases from V and 3 bases from J, leaving 16 bases between. Germline V gives CDR1 DFQATT, CDR2 SNEGSKA (reference sequence). The CDR3 DNA follows: TGCAGTGCTAGTCAATCCTTAAGGAGAACAGATACGCAGTATTTT. Its protein product is CSASQSLRRTDTQYF.

The chain carries TRBV16 and TRBJ1-4; TRBD1 matches at 9 bases. Germline lookup yields CDR1 KGHSY and CDR2 FQNENV. The CDR3 is 14 amino acids. V lost 3 bases and J lost 10; bases outside the gene matches: 6. The CDR3 loop is CASSQQGQGAKLFF. Here the CDR3 DNA reads TGTGCCAGCAGCCAGCAGGGACAGGGAGCAAAACTGTTTTTT.

J is TRBJ2-7 and V is TRBV20-1; 7 bases are shared with TRBD1. The CDR3 extends over 12 amino acids. The germline V gene has CDR1 DFQATT and CDR2 SNEGSKA (reference sequence). This CDR3 is CGVGQTSYEQYF. DNA of the CDR3: TGCGGGGTGGGACAGACCTCCTACGAGCAGTACTTC.

This clonotype was picked up a small number of times. J is TRBJ2-7 and V is TRBV6-5; D might be TRBD2 (6 bases). Trimming removed 0 bases at V and 4 bases at J, with 10 bases between. The CDR3 length is 14 residues. From germline, CDR1 is MNHEY and CDR2 SVGAGI. DNA of the CDR3: TGTGCCAGCAGTTACTCATCTGGGGGGTACGAGCAGTACTTC. This encodes CASSYSSGGYEQYF.

This clonotype was counted at least ten times. This chain joins TRBV15 and TRBJ2-7; D is undetermined. CDR3 length equals 13 residues. Between the trimmed V and J ends, which lost 2 bases and 9 bases, there was a span of 14 bases. The V gene's germline CDR1 is LNHNV and CDR2 YYDKDF (reference sequence). DNA for the CDR3: TGTGCCACCAGCAGATCTCCCCGTACGGGGCAGTACTTC. Its translation: CATSRSPRTGQYF.

The J gene is TRBJ2-7, the V gene TRBV6-1; D remains unclear. The germline gives CDR1 MNHNS, CDR2 SASEGT. The V gene lost 7 bases and the J gene lost 6 bases, with 13 bases spanning the gap. This CDR3 contains 12 residues. Written as DNA, the CDR3 is TGTGCCAGCATGAGAAACTGGGGCGAGCAGTACTTC. Translated: CASMRNWGEQYF.

This clonotype turned up a few times. The chain uses TRBV24-1 and TRBJ2-6; D call uncertain. Germline V gene lookup returns CDR1 KGHDR and CDR2 SFDVKD. Trimming stripped 4 bases from V and 0 bases from J, with 9 bases between. The CDR3 sequence is 16 residues long. The CDR3 sequence is CATSDQSISGANVLTF. The CDR3 DNA is TGTGCCACCAGTGACCAGTCAATCTCTGGGGCCAACGTCCTGACTTTC.

This chain joins TRBV6-1 and TRBJ2-7; 9 bases are shared with TRBD1. This CDR3 comprises 16 residues. CDR1 and CDR2 (germline): MNHNS, SASEGT. J lost 5 bases, V lost 8 bases, and 16 bases had no gene match. The CDR3 DNA follows: TGTGCCAGCTCGCCTGGGACCGGGACAGGGTTTAACGAGCAGTACTTC. Translating it yields CASSPGTGTGFNEQYF.

This sequence joins TRBV5-6 and TRBJ1-4; D uncertain. Trimming removed 5 bases from V and 13 bases from J, with 21 bases in between. The germline V gene encodes CDR1 SGHDT and CDR2 YYEEEE. There are 14 residues in the CDR3. The CDR3 sequence is CASSQILGREGLFF. CDR3 sequence (DNA): TGTGCCAGCAGTCAGATCCTTGGCAGAGAAGGACTGTTTTTT.

In this sample, this clonotype turned up a few times. J is TRBJ1-6 and V is TRBV7-9; 8 bases are shared with TRBD1. The V segment lost 5 bases and the J segment 6 bases; nucleotides outside the gene matches: 6. This CDR3 has 15 amino acids. Germline V gene lookup returns CDR1 SEHNR and CDR2 FQNEAQ (reference sequence). The CDR3 sequence: CASSVTGAANSPLHF. CDR3 bases: TGTGCCAGCAGCGTGACAGGGGCGGCTAATTCACCCCTCCACTTT.

This clonotype has a count of ten or more. V gene TRBV7-2 combines with J gene TRBJ2-1, with 8 bases lining up with TRBD1. J was trimmed by 8 bases and V by 3 bases; bases with no gene match: 9. Germline V gives CDR1 SGHTA, CDR2 FQGNSA. The CDR3 totals 15 residues. The CDR3 protein is CASSFGQGALDEQFF. The DNA for the CDR3 is TGTGCCAGCAGCTTCGGACAGGGCGCGCTGGATGAGCAGTTCTTC.

The rearrangement uses TRBV29-1 and TRBJ2-2; tentatively, D is TRBD1 or TRBD2 (6 bases each). The CDR3 is 12 residues long. CDR1 and CDR2 (germline): SQVTM, ANQGSEA. The V end was cut by 7 bases, the J end by 3 bases, with 9 bases between. CDR3 sequence reads: CSARGDTGELFF. CDR3 DNA: TGCAGCGCAAGGGGGGACACCGGGGAGCTGTTTTTT.

This clonotype was observed at least ten times. V and J are TRBV10-2 and TRBJ2-1; 8 positions agree with TRBD1. J gave up 4 bases and V 4 bases, and 12 bases lay outside the gene matches. The germline CDR1 and CDR2 sequences are WSHSY and SAAADI. The CDR3 totals 17 residues. CDR3 sequence: CASSGQTRDRQYNEQFF. The CDR3 coding sequence is TGCGCCAGCAGTGGACAGACCCGGGACAGGCAATACAATGAGCAGTTCTTC.

This clonotype was counted a few times. CDR3 nucleotides: TGTGCCAGCATTGGGCCATCCCAGGGTTTCACCGGGGAGCTGTTTTTT. It yields the protein CASIGPSQGFTGELFF. V and J are TRBV6-1 and TRBJ2-2; weak D call: TRBD1 (5 bases). Trimming took off 7 bases at V and 4 bases at J, with 19 bases between the two ends. The germline CDR1 and CDR2 sequences are MNHNS and SASEGT. The CDR3 has 16 amino acids.

This chain connects TRBV20-1 to TRBJ2-1; D is tentatively TRBD1 or TRBD2 (5 bases each). The CDR3 covers 17 residues. Per germline, CDR1 DFQATT and CDR2 SNEGSKA (reference sequence). With 3 bases removed from V and 4 bases from J, the gap between germline ends came to 22 bases. In DNA, the CDR3 is TGCAGTGCTAGCTCGTCTGGGGGTCACAGAGATTACAATGAGCAGTTCTTC. It is translated as CSASSSGGHRDYNEQFF.

This clonotype was detected only a few times. The CDR3: CAWGPSAPDTQYF. The CDR3, as DNA: TGTGCCTGGGGGCCATCCGCCCCCGATACGCAGTATTTT. The rearrangement uses TRBV30 and TRBJ2-3; no definite D call. Between the trimmed V and J ends, which lost 5 bases and 6 bases, there was a span of 15 bases. Germline CDR1 reads GTSNPN; CDR2 reads SVGIG (reference sequence). The CDR3 extends over 13 amino acids.